The clone carrying this T cell receptor beta chain is labeled as medium-sized. The record originates from a study of PD-L1 blockade in urothelial cancer. Study-level background: A median of approximately 140,000 T cells was found in the blood samples.

CDR3 length equals 17 residues. The trim removed 3 bases at V and 4 bases at J, leaving 15 bases unmatched. CDR1 MGHRA and CDR2 YSYEKL come from the germline V gene. Spike-ins of synthetic TCR analog templates went into each PCR. Data came from immunoSEQ multiplex PCR; TCRdb stores just in-frame clones and leaves some out. Among some 47,000 clones listed, roughly four fifths were seen once. The sequence was obtained from a man between 65 and 85 years old with urothelial cancer. Sample: PBMCs, taken around atezolizumab (anti-PD-L1) treatment. The chain is built from TRBV4-1 and TRBJ2-7, with 7 bases identical to TRBD1. CDR3 in DNA: TGCGCCAGCAGCCAGACAGGGTCTCCTGGGGCGAGGTACGAGCAGTACTTC. Protein sequence: CASSQTGSPGARYEQYF.